Following are 8 T cell receptor beta chains from one sample sequenced in a study of cytomegalovirus exposure and HLA in healthy donors. The study ran its PCR with 60 Vbeta and 13 Jbeta primers. TCRdb keeps only in-frame clones here, not all; method: immunoSEQ multiplex PCR. The sample shows 200,000 to 250,000 clones, 65% to 85% of them seen only once. The material sequenced was PBMCs. These receptors came from a man aged 25-40 years in good health and CMV-seronegative.

V gene TRBV6-6 combines with J gene TRBJ1-1; D is ambiguous. The germline CDR1 and CDR2 sequences are MNHNY and SVGAGI (reference sequence). V gave up 3 bases and J gave up 6 bases, with 14 bases separating them. The CDR3 has 14 amino acids. The CDR3 loop reads CASSYPAGKAEAFF. The CDR3 bases are TGTGCCAGCAGTTATCCGGCCGGGAAGGCTGAAGCTTTCTTT.

This clone was seen just once. The V gene is TRBV5-1, the J gene TRBJ2-3; TRBD2 matches at 8 bases. The CDR3 runs to 15 residues. V gave up 6 bases and J gave up 0 bases; unmatched junction bases: 6. Germline loops: CDR1 SGHRS, CDR2 YFSETQ. Here the CDR3 reads CASNRGGTSTDTQYF. DNA for the CDR3: TGCGCCAGCAACCGGGGGGGCACTAGCACAGATACGCAGTATTTT. Complete variable domain (other parts from reference TRBV5-1 and TRBJ2-3): KAGVTQTPRYLIKTRGQQVTLSCSPISGHRSVSWYQQTPGQGLQFLFEYFSETQRNKGNFPGRFSGRQFSNSRSEMNVSTLELGDSALYLCASNRGGTSTDTQYFGPGTRLTVL.

In DNA, the CDR3 is TGTGCCAGCAGCGAGGGAGTGGGAGGGACCTACTCTGGAAACACCATATATTTT. Its protein product is CASSEGVGGTYSGNTIYF. This chain connects TRBV9 to TRBJ1-3; a weak D match, TRBD1 (5 bases). Germline CDR1 SGDLS, CDR2 YYNGEE. V was cut by 3 bases and J by 0 bases, with 19 bases left in between. The CDR3 spans 18 residues.

The chain employs TRBV6-6 and TRBJ1-1; no reliable D call. Trimming cost V 5 bases and J 8 bases, with 12 bases left between them. The CDR3 totals 12 residues. Germline V CDR1 and CDR2: MNHNY, SVGAGI (reference sequence). The CDR3 nucleotides are TGTGCCAGCAGTCTAATGAGGAACGAAGCTTTCTTT. It yields the protein CASSLMRNEAFF.

The CDR3 nucleotides read TGCGCCAGCAGCCAAACACTATCCTACAATGAGCAGTTCTTC. This gives the protein CASSQTLSYNEQFF. The chain combines TRBV4-1 with TRBJ2-1, with D hard to call. Looked up from germline, CDR1 is MGHRA and CDR2 is YSYEKL. CDR3 length: 14 amino acids. Trimming removed 2 bases at V and 1 base at J, with 6 bases between.

This chain connects TRBV7-9 to TRBJ2-1; TRBD2 matches 9 bases. The CDR3 totals 15 residues. V trimming: 4 bases; J trimming: 8 bases; junction bases outside the gene matches: 9. Looked up from germline, CDR1 is SEHNR and CDR2 is FQNEAQ (reference sequence). CDR3 loop: CASSYGGGAIDEQFF. CDR3 DNA: TGTGCCAGCAGCTACGGCGGGGGGGCCATTGATGAGCAGTTCTTC.

This clone was recorded only once. The rearrangement uses TRBV11-2 and TRBJ1-3, with D perhaps matching TRBD1 (6 bases). The CDR3 consists of 17 residues. Germline lookup yields CDR1 SGHAT and CDR2 FQNNGV. The V end was cut by 1 base, the J end by 0 bases, with 13 bases between. The DNA for the CDR3 is TGTGCCAGCAGCTTAGTCTTCGGGGACAACTCTGGAAACACCATATATTTT. As protein: CASSLVFGDNSGNTIYF.

The chain uses TRBV7-9 and TRBJ2-7, with 10 bases identical to TRBD2. CDR3 length equals 14 residues. V trimming: 4 bases; J trimming: 6 bases; junction bases outside the gene matches: 6. Germline V lookup: CDR1 SEHNR, CDR2 FQNEAQ (reference sequence). CDR3 amino acids: CASSSPGLALEQYF. The CDR3 region has the DNA TGTGCCAGCAGCTCTCCGGGACTAGCGCTCGAGCAGTACTTC.